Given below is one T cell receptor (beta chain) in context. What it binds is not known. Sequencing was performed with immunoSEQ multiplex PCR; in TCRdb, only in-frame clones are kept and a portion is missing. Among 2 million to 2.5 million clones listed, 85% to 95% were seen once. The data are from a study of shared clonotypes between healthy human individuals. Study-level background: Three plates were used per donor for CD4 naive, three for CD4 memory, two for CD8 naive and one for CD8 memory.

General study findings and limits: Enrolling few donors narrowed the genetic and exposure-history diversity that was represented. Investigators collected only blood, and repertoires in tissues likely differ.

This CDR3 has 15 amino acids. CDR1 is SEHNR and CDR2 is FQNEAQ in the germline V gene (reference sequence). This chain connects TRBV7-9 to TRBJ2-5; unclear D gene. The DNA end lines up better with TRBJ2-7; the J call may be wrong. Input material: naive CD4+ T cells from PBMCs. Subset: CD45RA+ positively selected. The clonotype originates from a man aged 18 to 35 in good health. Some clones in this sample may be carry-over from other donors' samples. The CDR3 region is CASTQASGGSYEQYF. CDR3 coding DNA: TGTGCCAGCACCCAGGCATCGGGCGGCAGCTACGAGCAGTACTTC.